This T cell receptor (beta chain) was captured by sequencing in a study of blood T cell repertoires in COVID-19. About the study: Nucleic acid was either cDNA or gDNA, and it came from T cells, B-cell-depleted T cells, or PBMCs.

Authors' analysis steps: By means of reference gene primer amplification, nucleated cell counts were estimated. Some clones are missing from TCRdb's copy, which holds only in-frame ones; the method was immunoSEQ multiplex PCR. V, J and clone size were drawn from that table, and D and trimming were deduced from the DNA. The sample consists of around 120,000 clones, roughly nine tenths of them appearing once. The Seattle patients, enrolled during active infection, were followed longitudinally. Deletions cut 3 bases from V and 1 base from J, with 7 bases between. CDR3 length equals 13 residues. CDR1 is WNHNN, CDR2 SYGVQD, per germline (reference sequence).

The receptor was isolated from a man between 60 and 75 years old with COVID-19, enrolled during active disease. The chain has TRBV10-1 and TRBJ2-7; D unresolved. Sequencing was carried out using peripheral blood. CDR3 loop: CASSEAGSYEQYF. CDR3 nucleotides: TGCGCCAGCAGTGAAGCCGGGTCCTACGAGCAGTACTTC.